The 7 T cell receptor beta chains below all came from one sample that was sequenced in a study of siplizumab effects on memory and regulatory T cells (dated by TCRdb to the late 2010s). Libraries were constructed by the immunoSEQ multiplex PCR assay. The table comes from immuneACCESS by way of TCRdb, which keeps in-frame sequences with V and J called. Part of the clones is missing from these tables; in studies checked, under half for an unresolved V gene and the rest for unknown reasons. Across this sample there are about 40,000 clones, with approximately 88% seen only once. The ten largest clones represent roughly 0.25% of the sample. Sequences were obtained from naive CD4+ T cells sorted from blood. The cell subset or site label, read with the paper, signifies: unstimulated naive T cells. The receptors were sampled from a human donor in good health.

This clone has a handful of counts. The V gene is TRBV19, the J gene TRBJ1-2; TRBD1 might be the D (5 bases). Germline loops: CDR1 LNHDA, CDR2 SQIVND (reference sequence). CDR3 size: 14 residues. V was pared by 6 bases and J by 1 base, with 12 bases between. The CDR3 spells CASRPLDSNYGYTF. The CDR3 DNA sequence: TGTGCCAGTAGACCACTAGACAGTAACTATGGCTACACCTTC.

The V and J genes are TRBV23-1 and TRBJ2-7, with 11 bases fitting TRBD2. TRBV23-1 is an open reading frame, and its role is uncertain. The CDR3 has 17 residues. V was pared by 3 bases and J by 2 bases, with 9 bases of the junction left unmatched. CDR3 residues: CASSHSGRAPSPYEQYF. The CDR3 DNA reads TGCGCCAGCAGTCATAGCGGGAGGGCCCCTAGTCCCTACGAGCAGTACTTC.

The chain employs TRBV7-9 and TRBJ2-5, with a weak D call TRBD2 (7 bases). Trimming removed 1 base at V and 5 bases at J, with 14 bases between. This CDR3 is built from 15 residues. Germline values: CDR1 SEHNR, CDR2 FQNEAQ (reference sequence). For the CDR3, the DNA is TGTGCCAGCAGCTTAGGATCGGGGGGCTGGGAGACCCAGTACTTC. Translated, it gives CASSLGSGGWETQYF.

The V gene is TRBV5-5, the J gene TRBJ2-7, with 9 bases identical to TRBD1. Germline V gene lookup returns CDR1 SGHKS and CDR2 YYEKEE (reference sequence). CDR3 length: 14 amino acids. Germline trimming cut 0 bases from V and 6 bases from J; bases unmatched to any gene: 4. This chain's CDR3 is CASSLGDRVSEQYF. As DNA, the CDR3 is TGTGCCAGCAGCTTGGGGGACAGGGTCTCCGAGCAGTACTTC.

This clone was observed a single time. The rearrangement links TRBV29-1 to TRBJ2-1, with D perhaps TRBD2 (5 bases). Germline lookup yields CDR1 SQVTM and CDR2 ANQGSEA. Trimming removed 3 bases from V and 4 bases from J, with 19 bases in between. This CDR3 spans 16 amino acids. The CDR3 sequence is CSVEGREGAPYNEQFF. In DNA form, the CDR3 reads TGCAGCGTTGAGGGGAGAGAGGGAGCACCTTACAATGAGCAGTTCTTC.

The chain has TRBV11-2 and TRBJ2-1; no definite D call. Deletions cut 5 bases from V and 8 bases from J, with 10 bases between. Germline loops: CDR1 SGHAT, CDR2 FQNNGV. The CDR3 consists of 12 residues. The CDR3 nucleotides are TGTGCCAGCAGCCCCATAAGGTATGAGCAGTTCTTC. It codes for CASSPIRYEQFF.

The V call is TRBV14, the J call TRBJ1-2, with no clear D. The CDR3 contains 16 residues. Trimming took off 0 bases at V and 0 bases at J, with 11 bases between the two ends. The germline V gene encodes CDR1 SGHDN and CDR2 FVKESK. Here the CDR3 reads CASSQERGGSNYGYTF. CDR3 DNA sequence: TGTGCCAGCAGCCAAGAACGGGGAGGTTCTAACTATGGCTACACCTTC.